The 32 T cell receptor beta chains reported below all come from one sample, sequenced in a study of Ad26.COV2.S vaccination and SARS-CoV-2 variants. The treatment here: roughly 19 received Ad26.COV2.S at low or high dose, single or two shots; several received placebo; per-sample allocation not given. The samples date from day 63 after the first vaccine or placebo injection. Generated by immunoSEQ multiplex PCR, the TCRdb table keeps only in-frame clones and is missing some. The sample contains about 400,000 clones, around 92% of which appear only once. The input for sequencing was peripheral blood, taken in a trial of Ad26.COV2.S vaccine versus placebo. The receptors come from a person between 18 and 59 years old who received the Ad26.COV2.S COVID-19 vaccine or a placebo.

The chain uses TRBV7-6 and TRBJ2-7, with 9 bases fitting TRBD2. Germline V lookup: CDR1 SGHVS, CDR2 FNYEAQ. The CDR3 is 17 amino acids. Losses at the gene ends were 1 base for V and 7 bases for J; bases not matched to a gene: 14. CDR3 nucleotides: TGTGCCAGCAGCTTAGTAGGAGCGAGCGGGGGGAAGGAGGAGCAGTACTTC. Translating gives CASSLVGASGGKEEQYF.

This clone came up a few times. The V and J genes are TRBV6-2 or TRBV6-3 and TRBJ2-1; the match to TRBD1 covers 8 bases. V trimming: 5 bases; J trimming: 4 bases; junction bases outside the gene matches: 10. This CDR3 has 16 residues. The V gene's germline CDR1 is MNHEY and CDR2 SVGEGT. CDR3 protein: CASSPDQGAPYNEQFF. CDR3 coding DNA: TGTGCCAGCAGTCCGGATCAGGGGGCCCCATACAATGAGCAGTTCTTC.

The chain combines TRBV11-2 with TRBJ2-5, with D unclear. Germline CDR1 and CDR2: SGHAT and FQNNGV. V dropped 5 bases and J dropped 1 base, with 2 bases sitting between them. The CDR3 totals 11 residues. The CDR3 DNA reads as TGTGCCAGCAGCATCCAAGAGACCCAGTACTTC. Translated: CASSIQETQYF.

The gene calls are TRBV24-1 and TRBJ1-5, with D hard to call. Germline V gene lookup returns CDR1 KGHDR and CDR2 SFDVKD. This CDR3 region has 13 residues. The V end was cut by 4 bases, the J end by 3 bases, with 6 bases between. The CDR3 sequence: CATSDRDNQPQHF. CDR3 sequence (DNA): TGTGCCACCAGTGACAGAGACAATCAGCCCCAGCATTTT.

This rearrangement joins TRBV10-3 to TRBJ1-1, with D uncertain. Germline lookup yields CDR1 ENHRY and CDR2 SYGVKD. The CDR3 covers 14 residues. Trimming removed 2 bases from V and 2 bases from J, with 9 bases in between. The CDR3 reads CAISEAFSNTEAFF. The CDR3 coding sequence is TGTGCCATCAGTGAGGCCTTTAGTAACACTGAAGCTTTCTTT.

This rearrangement joins TRBV9 to TRBJ2-3; TRBD2 matches at 9 bases. This CDR3 spans 16 amino acids. CDR1 is SGDLS, CDR2 YYNGEE, per germline. J was trimmed by 2 bases and V by 0 bases; bases with no gene match: 4. The DNA for the CDR3 is TGTGCCAGCAGCGTAGTGACTAGCGGCTACACAGATACGCAGTATTTT. Protein product: CASSVVTSGYTDTQYF.

This rearrangement joins TRBV5-4 to TRBJ2-7, with TRBD1 matching over 9 bases. From germline, CDR1 is SGHNT and CDR2 YYREEE (reference sequence). With V trimmed by 4 bases and J by 5 bases, 7 bases remained unmatched. This CDR3 spans 14 amino acids. CDR3 in amino acids: CASSDPGQGDEQYF. Written as DNA, the CDR3 is TGTGCCAGCAGCGATCCGGGACAGGGAGACGAGCAGTACTTC. The full variable domain, with the rest looked up from reference TRBV5-4 and TRBJ2-7, is ETGVTQSPTHLIKTRGQQVTLRCSSQSGHNTVSWYQQALGQGPQFIFQYYREEENGRGNFPPRFSGLQFPNYSSELNVNALELDDSALYLCASSDPGQGDEQYFGPGTRLTVT.

The genes are TRBV28 and TRBJ2-2; no firm D call. CDR3 length: 19 amino acids. The V end lost 6 bases, the J end lost 2 bases, and 25 bases lay between the germline ends. Germline CDR1 MDHEN, CDR2 SYDVKM. CDR3 loop: CASRIVSPISPRNTGELFF. The CDR3 DNA reads TGTGCCAGCAGGATAGTGAGCCCTATATCCCCTAGAAACACCGGGGAGCTGTTTTTT.

V gene TRBV19 combines with J gene TRBJ2-5; 9 nucleotides align to TRBD1. The CDR3 runs 13 residues. V shed 3 bases and J 4 bases; nucleotides not matched to a gene: 0. Per germline, CDR1 LNHDA and CDR2 SQIVND (reference sequence). The CDR3 reads CASSMGQGETQYF. The CDR3 nucleotides read TGTGCCAGTAGTATGGGACAGGGAGAGACCCAGTACTTC.

The V call is TRBV6-5, the J call TRBJ2-1, with TRBD2 matching over 8 bases. The CDR3 spans 15 residues. Per the germline V gene, CDR1 is MNHEY and CDR2 is SVGAGI. The ends lost 3 bases at V and 8 bases at J; junction bases unmatched: 9. DNA of the CDR3: TGTGCCAGCAGTTATTGGACTAGCCGGGGGGATGAGCAGTTCTTC. This encodes CASSYWTSRGDEQFF.

The chain recombines TRBV7-2 with TRBJ2-5; a weak D match, TRBD2 (7 bases). CDR1 and CDR2 from the germline V gene are SGHTA and FQGNSA. This CDR3 spans 15 amino acids. The V gene lost 5 bases and the J gene lost 2 bases, with 15 bases spanning the gap. CDR3 in amino acids: CASSPGGGVQETQYF. DNA for the CDR3: TGTGCCAGCAGCCCGGGGGGCGGGGTACAAGAGACCCAGTACTTC.

This sequence joins TRBV7-9 and TRBJ2-3; D gene unclear. The CDR3 has 15 residues. Trimming cost V 1 base and J 2 bases, with 10 bases left between them. Germline CDR1 reads SEHNR; CDR2 reads FQNEAQ (reference sequence). The CDR3 loop is CASSLGLVVTDTQYF. CDR3 sequence (DNA): TGTGCCAGCAGCTTAGGCCTAGTGGTCACAGATACGCAGTATTTT.

This chain joins TRBV12-3 or TRBV12-4 and TRBJ2-2; 7 bases line up with TRBD1. The CDR3 runs 12 residues. With 5 bases clipped from V and 10 bases from J, the junction kept 4 bases outside the gene matches. Here the CDR3 DNA reads TGTGCCAGCAGTCCTGACAGGGCGGAGCTGTTTTTT. Translation gives CASSPDRAELFF.

The CDR3 DNA reads as TGTGCCAGCAGCGCGGGGACACCGGCGGATTCGGAAGCTTTCTTT. Encoded protein: CASSAGTPADSEAFF. V usage is TRBV9 and J usage is TRBJ1-1; perhaps TRBD1 as D (6 bases). Trimming pared 3 bases from V and 8 bases from J, leaving 20 bases between. This CDR3 has 15 residues. The germline CDR1 and CDR2 sequences are SGDLS and YYNGEE.

This chain connects TRBV30 to TRBJ1-2; 7 nucleotides line up with TRBD1. The V gene end was trimmed by 6 bases and the J gene end by 4 bases; junction bases not matched to a gene: 2. Germline assignment: CDR1 GTSNPN and CDR2 SVGIG (reference sequence). The CDR3 length is 11 residues. The CDR3 bases are TGTGCCTGTCGACAGGGCTATGGCTACACCTTC. This gives the protein CACRQGYGYTF.

This sequence joins TRBV7-9 and TRBJ1-3, with unresolved D. The CDR3 spans 14 residues. V was pared by 5 bases and J by 3 bases, with 11 bases between. Germline V CDR1 and CDR2: SEHNR, FQNEAQ (reference sequence). This CDR3 is CASSLRRGGNTIYF. In nucleotides, the CDR3 is TGTGCCAGCAGCCTCCGACGGGGTGGAAACACCATATATTTT.

This sequence joins TRBV18 and TRBJ2-3; a weak D match, TRBD2 (7 bases). This CDR3 has 15 residues. V lost 1 base, J lost 1 base, and 9 bases lay in between. Per germline, CDR1 KGHSH and CDR2 LQKENI. CDR3: CASSPRGGGTDTQYF. The CDR3 DNA is TGTGCCAGCTCACCACGGGGGGGCGGCACAGATACGCAGTATTTT. Supplemented by reference TRBV18 and TRBJ2-3, the full variable domain reads NAGVMQNPRHLVRRRGQEARLRCSPMKGHSHVYWYRQLPEEGLKFMVYLQKENIIDESGMPKERFSAEFPKEGPSILRIQQVVRGDSAAYFCASSPRGGGTDTQYFGPGTRLTVL.

This clone was recorded a few times. This chain uses TRBV10-1 with TRBJ2-7; 7 bases fit TRBD1. J was trimmed by 5 bases and V by 3 bases; bases with no gene match: 16. The CDR3 covers 17 residues. The V gene's germline CDR1 is WNHNN and CDR2 SYGVQD (reference sequence). The DNA of the CDR3 is TGCGCCAGCAGTGATCAACATGAGGACAGGCGTGCAGACGAGCAGTACTTC. This codes for CASSDQHEDRRADEQYF.

The V and J genes are TRBV9 and TRBJ1-5, with a possible D match to TRBD1 (5 bases). Deletions cut 0 bases from V and 1 base from J, with 8 bases between. CDR1 SGDLS and CDR2 YYNGEE come from the germline V gene. The CDR3 contains 15 residues. Written as DNA, the CDR3 is TGTGCCAGCAGCGTAGGATGGGGGAGCAATCAGCCCCAGCATTTT. Protein sequence: CASSVGWGSNQPQHF.

V is TRBV11-2 and J is TRBJ2-1, with D maybe TRBD1 (6 bases). V was shortened by 0 bases and J by 6 bases, with 21 bases between the two germline ends. The length of the CDR3 is 18 residues. CDR1 is SGHAT, CDR2 FQNNGV, per germline. In DNA form, the CDR3 reads TGTGCCAGCAGCTTAGACTTGCCCGGGGCGACAGGCCGCAATGAGCAGTTCTTC. This translates into CASSLDLPGATGRNEQFF.

CDR3 residues: CASSYGSGGGNNEQFF. The CDR3 coding sequence is TGTGCCAGCAGTTACGGTAGCGGGGGGGGTAACAATGAGCAGTTCTTC. The V call is TRBV6-2 or TRBV6-3, the J call TRBJ2-1; TRBD2 aligns across 11 bases. The CDR3 has 16 amino acids. CDR1 is MNHEY and CDR2 is SVGEGT in the germline V gene. Germline trimming cut 2 bases from V and 5 bases from J; bases unmatched to any gene: 5.

This sequence joins TRBV7-2 and TRBJ1-2; D not certain. Germline CDR1 SGHTA, CDR2 FQGNSA. This CDR3 has 13 amino acids. The V gene lost 5 bases and the J gene lost 7 bases, with 14 bases spanning the gap. CDR3 bases: TGTGCCAGCAGCCCCGACTTAACATCTGGCTACACCTTC. Protein sequence: CASSPDLTSGYTF. Supplemented by reference TRBV7-2 and TRBJ1-2, the full variable domain reads GAGVSQSPSNKVTEKGKDVELRCDPISGHTALYWYRQSLGQGLEFLIYFQGNSAPDKSGLPSDRFSAERTGGSVSTLTIQRTQQEDSAVYLCASSPDLTSGYTFGSGTRLTVV.

CDR3 nucleotides: TGTGCCACCTCTCCACAAGGGGGCACCCCAGAGACCCAGTACTTC. Protein: CATSPQGGTPETQYF. The V gene is TRBV6-5, the J gene TRBJ2-5; 7 positions agree with TRBD1. The length of the CDR3 is 15 residues. Germline V CDR1 and CDR2: MNHEY, SVGAGI. J gave up 4 bases and V 10 bases, and 15 bases lay outside the gene matches.

The DNA for the CDR3 is TGCGCCAGCAGCCAGGGGACCGTGAACACTGAAGCTTTCTTT. Translated: CASSQGTVNTEAFF. The V call is TRBV5-1, the J call TRBJ1-1, with D tentatively TRBD1 (6 bases). The V end lost 4 bases, the J end lost 0 bases, and 10 bases lay between the germline ends. Germline-derived CDR1 and CDR2 are SGHRS and YFSETQ. CDR3 length: 14 residues.

J is TRBJ2-3 and V is TRBV4-3; TRBD2 matches 9 bases. Germline CDR1 and CDR2: LGHNA and YSLEER. The CDR3 loop spans 17 amino acids. J was trimmed by 1 base and V by 0 bases; bases with no gene match: 5. This chain's CDR3 is CASSQEGERGGTDTQYF. CDR3 DNA: TGCGCCAGCAGCCAAGAAGGGGAGCGGGGGGGCACAGATACGCAGTATTTT.

V usage is TRBV7-4 and J usage is TRBJ1-4; tentative D call: TRBD1 (5 bases). V was shortened by 5 bases and J by 0 bases, with 19 bases between the two germline ends. This CDR3 has 18 amino acids. Germline values: CDR1 SGHVT, CDR2 SQSDAQ. CDR3 region: CASSTQGTGRATNEKLFF. DNA for the CDR3: TGTGCCAGCAGCACTCAAGGGACTGGGAGAGCAACTAATGAAAAACTGTTTTTT.

This chain links TRBV27 with TRBJ2-3, with 7 bases aligning to TRBD2. The V and J ends lost 6 bases and 0 bases, in that order; junction bases with no gene match: 12. CDR3 length equals 17 residues. Per germline, CDR1 MNHEY and CDR2 SMNVEV (reference sequence). The CDR3 loop reads CASSPLAVPSSTDTQYF. DNA of the CDR3: TGTGCCAGCAGCCCGCTAGCGGTACCATCTAGCACAGATACGCAGTATTTT.

The chain links TRBV6-2 or TRBV6-3 to TRBJ1-2; no definite D call. Deletions cut 2 bases from V and 0 bases from J, with 10 bases between. The CDR3 is 15 amino acids. CDR1 and CDR2 from the germline V gene are MNHEY and SVGEGT. This CDR3 reads CASSYPTAANYGYTF. CDR3 bases: TGTGCCAGCAGTTACCCAACAGCAGCTAACTATGGCTACACCTTC.

This chain joins TRBV9 and TRBJ2-1, with D hard to call. From germline, CDR1 is SGDLS and CDR2 YYNGEE. The length of the CDR3 is 11 residues. The germline V and J ends were trimmed by 0 bases and 9 bases, with 4 bases remaining between them. CDR3 sequence (DNA): TGTGCCAGCAGCGTAGGCGCTGAGCAGTTCTTC. Translating it yields CASSVGAEQFF.

The chain has TRBV7-9 and TRBJ2-7, with 9 bases that match TRBD2. CDR3 size: 15 residues. The germline V gene encodes CDR1 SEHNR and CDR2 FQNEAQ (reference sequence). With V trimmed by 0 bases and J by 5 bases, 5 bases remained unmatched. The CDR3 DNA reads TGTGCCAGCAGCTTAGCGGCGGGGGGGCATCACGAGCAGTACTTC. Translating gives CASSLAAGGHHEQYF.

The chain has TRBV4-1 and TRBJ1-6, with 10 bases aligning to TRBD1. V dropped 3 bases and J dropped 10; count of bases not matched to a gene: 6. Per the germline V gene, CDR1 is MGHRA and CDR2 is YSYEKL. The CDR3 has 15 amino acids. CDR3 in DNA: TGCGCCAGCAGCCAGCCGGACAGGGGGATATCACCCCTCCACTTT. Translated, it gives CASSQPDRGISPLHF.

This sequence joins TRBV9 and TRBJ2-1; 7 positions agree with TRBD2. Germline V gene sequence: CDR1 SGDLS, CDR2 YYNGEE. V dropped 2 bases and J dropped 0; count of bases not matched to a gene: 5. The CDR3 is 16 residues long. The CDR3 DNA reads TGTGCCAGCAGCGTCTCTAGCGGAGGCTCCTACAATGAGCAGTTCTTC. Residues: CASSVSSGGSYNEQFF.